What follows are 2 T cell receptor beta chains derived from one specimen sequenced in a study of T cells in Graves' hyperthyroidism and ophthalmopathy. The TCR beta CDR3 regions underwent amplification using RNA transcripts as the source. The TCR CDR3 was amplified in a first-round RT-PCR using the HTBI primer set. TCRdb reprocessed the multiplex PCR reads with MiXCR, giving one entry per CDR3 protein. Counted here are around 280,000 distinct CDR3 sequences, about 14% occurring once; the ten biggest clones make up almost 8%. Sequenced: blood. These receptors were collected from a woman aged 25-40 years with Graves' hyperthyroidism that later progressed to Graves' ophthalmopathy.

Many counts were recorded for this clonotype. The chain uses TRBV7-9 and TRBJ1-2; D ambiguous. Germline V gene data show CDR1 as SEHNR and CDR2 as FQNEAQ (reference sequence). This CDR3 comprises 13 residues. Trimming removed 6 bases from V and 7 bases from J, with 15 bases in between. For the CDR3, the DNA is TGTGCCAGCAGTTCGGATGGGATCCGTGGCTACACCTTC. Encoded protein: CASSSDGIRGYTF. Looking up the rest from reference TRBV7-9 and TRBJ1-2 gives the full variable domain: DTGVSQNPRHKITKRGQNVTFRCDPISEHNRLYWYRQTLGQGPEFLTYFQNEAQLEKSRLLSDRFSAERPKGSFSTLEIQRTEQGDSAMYLCASSSDGIRGYTFGSGTRLTVV.

This clonotype appeared many times. This sequence joins TRBV7-2 and TRBJ1-2, with D unresolved. The V end lost 0 bases, the J end lost 4 bases, and 9 bases lay between the germline ends. This CDR3 is 14 amino acids long. CDR1 is SGHTA and CDR2 is FQGNSA in the germline V gene. The CDR3: CASSLADGSYGYTF. As DNA, the CDR3 is TGTGCCAGCAGCTTAGCCGACGGCTCCTATGGCTACACCTTC.